These 23 T cell receptor beta chains originate from one sample sequenced in a study of T and B cells in COVID-19 patients (TCRdb year 2020). TRB repertoires were amplified using about 220-500 ng of genomic DNA isolated from blood. Sequencing was performed on an Illumina MiSeq. Multiplex PCR with BIOMED2 TRB-A/B primer pools was used to amplify TRB rearrangements. In-frame beta chains were kept once TCRdb had trimmed the public reads at Q25 with fastp and called clones with MiXCR. Here each entry gathers all rows of one CDR3 protein and keeps the most common genes and DNA. Here the sample has several thousand distinct CDR3 sequences; approximately 28% occur a single time. The ten top clones hold 9% to 15% of the sample. Sequencing used blood. These receptors all stem from a human donor with active COVID-19.

The V call is TRBV5-4, the J call TRBJ2-1; 13 bases are a match to TRBD2. Unmatched junction bases numbered 7, after V lost 0 bases and J lost 10 bases. CDR3 length: 16 amino acids. Germline CDR1 reads SGHNT; CDR2 reads YYREEE (reference sequence). The CDR3 sequence: CASSLDWTSGGLEQFF. The CDR3 DNA follows: TGTGCCAGCAGCTTGGATTGGACTAGCGGGGGCTTGGAGCAGTTCTTC.

Worth noting for this clonotype: A much larger clone lies a single base off, so this may be a read error. The gene calls are TRBV7-2 and TRBJ2-1; D not certain. CDR3 length: 15 residues. Germline V gene sequence: CDR1 SGHTA, CDR2 FQGNSA. The CDR3 protein is CASSLGGTAYDEQFF. CDR3 sequence (DNA): TGTGCCAGCAGCTTAGGAGGCACCGCCTACGATGAGCAGTTCTTC.

This clonotype qualifies as medium-sized. The J gene is TRBJ1-5, the V gene TRBV29-1; TRBD1 matches at 7 bases. The CDR3 loop spans 15 amino acids. V gave up 4 bases and J gave up 3 bases; unmatched junction bases: 9. Germline V gene data show CDR1 as SQVTM and CDR2 as ANQGSEA. The CDR3 DNA sequence: TGCAGCGTTGCCGAGACAGGGTACCCCAATCAGCCCCAGCATTTT. Protein sequence: CSVAETGYPNQPQHF.

The rearrangement uses TRBV5-6 and TRBJ1-3; D call uncertain. V shed 0 bases and J shed 1 base, with 5 bases lying between them. The CDR3 extends over 14 amino acids. The germline CDR1 and CDR2 sequences are SGHDT and YYEEEE. CDR3: CASSLEGSGNTIYF. The CDR3 DNA sequence: TGTGCCAGCAGCTTGGAAGGATCTGGAAACACCATATATTTT.

This clonotype is labeled as medium-sized. The chain joins TRBV6-5 to TRBJ2-7, with D perhaps being TRBD1 or TRBD2 (5 bases each). The V gene's germline CDR1 is MNHEY and CDR2 SVGAGI. The V gene lost 10 bases and the J gene lost 0 bases, with 13 bases spanning the gap. CDR3 length: 13 amino acids. CDR3 bases: TGTGCCACCTCGGGACGGCTCTCCTACGAGCAGTACTTC. It is translated as CATSGRLSYEQYF.

In its sample, this clonotype is medium-sized. The chain uses TRBV13 and TRBJ2-2; D remains ambiguous. V dropped 7 bases and J dropped 1 base, with 13 bases sitting between them. The germline V gene encodes CDR1 PRHDT and CDR2 FYEKMQ (reference sequence). The CDR3 covers 15 residues. The CDR3 sequence is CASKGRRENTGELFF. In DNA, the CDR3 is TGTGCCAGCAAAGGCCGCCGCGAGAACACCGGGGAGCTGTTTTTT.

This clonotype is labeled medium-sized. This chain connects TRBV13 to TRBJ2-2; no clear D. Trimming took 3 bases from V and 4 from J, leaving 3 bases between them. CDR1 and CDR2 (germline): PRHDT, FYEKMQ (reference sequence). This CDR3 contains 12 residues. CDR3 in amino acids: CASSLGTGELFF. The CDR3 DNA sequence: TGTGCCAGCAGCTTGGGCACCGGGGAGCTGTTTTTT.

Only a few counts were recorded for this clonotype. The CDR3 region has the DNA TGTGCCAGCAGACAGGGACAGGTGAACACTGAAGCTTTCTTT. Amino acid sequence: CASRQGQVNTEAFF. The rearrangement uses TRBV5-4 and TRBJ1-1; 8 bases fit TRBD1. J was trimmed by 0 bases and V by 5 bases; bases with no gene match: 3. The germline CDR1 and CDR2 sequences are SGHNT and YYREEE (reference sequence). The CDR3 is 14 residues long.

This clonotype was counted once. A much larger clone lies a single base off, so this may be a read error. The chain carries TRBV19 and TRBJ1-5; a possible D gene is TRBD1 (6 bases). Germline V gene sequence: CDR1 LNHDA, CDR2 SQIVND (reference sequence). The CDR3 length is 16 residues. Written as DNA, the CDR3 is TGTGCCAGTAAGGGGGTGTCAACAGCTAGCAATCAGCACCAGCATTTT. Amino acid sequence: CASKGVSTASNQHQHF.

This clonotype is labeled medium-sized. The V gene is TRBV13, the J gene TRBJ2-7, with a weak D call TRBD1 (6 bases). This CDR3 is 15 amino acids long. The germline gives CDR1 PRHDT, CDR2 FYEKMQ (reference sequence). V was pared by 5 bases and J by 3 bases, with 17 bases between. The CDR3: CASSPRSGDGYEQYF. DNA for the CDR3: TGTGCCAGCAGCCCCCGGTCAGGGGACGGCTACGAGCAGTACTTC.

The sample holds a few counts of this clonotype. This chain uses TRBV28 with TRBJ1-4; no firm D call. Germline lookup yields CDR1 MDHEN and CDR2 SYDVKM. V was trimmed by 3 bases and J by 5 bases, leaving 10 bases between them. CDR3 size: 14 residues. The chain's CDR3 is CASSLTPFNEKLFF. The CDR3 coding sequence is TGTGCCAGCAGTTTGACCCCTTTCAATGAAAAACTGTTTTTT.

By share, this clonotype counts as medium-sized (0.01 to 0.1%). This sequence joins TRBV30 and TRBJ2-1; a weak D match, TRBD2 (6 bases). This CDR3 is 13 amino acids long. The V gene's germline CDR1 is GTSNPN and CDR2 SVGIG (reference sequence). Between the trimmed V and J ends, which lost 8 bases and 2 bases, there was a span of 13 bases. The CDR3 DNA reads TGTGCCGGAGGGTGGGCGCCCTACAATGAGCAGTTCTTC. It encodes CAGGWAPYNEQFF.

The chain joins TRBV4-3 to TRBJ1-4; TRBD1 matches 7 bases. This CDR3 has 17 amino acids. V lost 0 bases to trimming and J lost 8 bases; unmatched junction nucleotides: 12. Looked up from germline, CDR1 is LGHNA and CDR2 is YSLEER. CDR3 sequence (DNA): TGCGCCAGCAGCCAAGACCACCAGAGACAGGGCTTCGAAAAACTGTTTTTT. This translates into CASSQDHQRQGFEKLFF.

This clonotype counts as medium-sized. This chain joins TRBV19 and TRBJ2-5; D uncertain. The CDR3 is 12 amino acids. Germline V lookup: CDR1 LNHDA, CDR2 SQIVND (reference sequence). V was shortened by 5 bases and J by 7 bases, with 11 bases between the two germline ends. The CDR3 DNA is TGTGCCAGTAGTGCAGCCTACGGGACCCAGTACTTC. Translated: CASSAAYGTQYF.

This clonotype occurred a few times. CDR3 sequence: CASSRDGVGELFF. The CDR3 region has the DNA TGTGCCAGCAGCCGGGACGGGGTGGGGGAGCTGTTTTTT. V usage is TRBV7-2 and J usage is TRBJ2-2; either TRBD1 or TRBD2 may supply D (5 bases each). Trimming pared 5 bases from V and 8 bases from J, leaving 12 bases between. CDR3 length: 13 residues. The germline V gene encodes CDR1 SGHTA and CDR2 FQGNSA.

By its share, this clonotype is medium-sized. The rearrangement joins TRBV27 to TRBJ2-2; no clear D gene. The germline V gene has CDR1 MNHEY and CDR2 SMNVEV (reference sequence). The CDR3 runs 16 residues. Trimming cost V 6 bases and J 2 bases, with 16 bases left between them. The CDR3 DNA follows: TGTGCCAGCAGACAACGGGCAGAGTTTAACACCGGGGAGCTGTTTTTT. Amino acids: CASRQRAEFNTGELFF.

This clonotype has just a few counts. The gene calls are TRBV5-1 and TRBJ2-2, with 8 nucleotides matching TRBD2. This CDR3 is 16 amino acids long. V was clipped by 1 base and J by 1 base; unmatched bases: 3. The germline gives CDR1 SGHRS, CDR2 YFSETQ. In DNA, the CDR3 is TGCGCCAGCAGCTTGCCCGCGGGGGGGAACACCGGGGAGCTGTTTTTT. Translation gives CASSLPAGGNTGELFF.

This sequence joins TRBV5-5 and TRBJ1-2; D not resolved. The CDR3 totals 12 residues. Germline assignment: CDR1 SGHKS and CDR2 YYEKEE (reference sequence). Trimming cost V 4 bases and J 14 bases, with 18 bases left between them. The DNA of the CDR3 is TGTGCCAGCAGCCAAGATGTTAGCAGGACTACCTTC. Its protein product is CASSQDVSRTTF.

In its sample, this clonotype ranks as medium-sized. The chain joins TRBV6-1 to TRBJ2-5; possibly TRBD2 for D (6 bases). The CDR3 has 12 amino acids. From germline, CDR1 is MNHNS and CDR2 SASEGT. V lost 3 bases and J lost 5, with 7 bases in between. The CDR3 reads CASSERGETQYF. Here the CDR3 DNA reads TGTGCCAGCAGTGAGCGGGGCGAGACCCAGTACTTC.

In this sample, this clonotype is medium-sized (0.01 to 0.1%). The J gene is TRBJ2-1, the V gene TRBV12-3 or TRBV12-4, with D unresolved. Trimming took 6 bases from V and 10 from J, leaving 16 bases between them. CDR3 size: 13 residues. CDR3 coding DNA: TGTGCCAGCAGGCCCTCCAGCTTCGGGGAGCAGTTCTTC. Amino acids: CASRPSSFGEQFF.

A few counts support this clonotype. The chain joins TRBV30 to TRBJ1-5; tentatively, D is TRBD1 (5 bases). The CDR3 has 13 amino acids. V was pared by 2 bases and J by 5 bases, with 10 bases between. Germline CDR1 is GTSNPN and CDR2 is SVGIG (reference sequence). This CDR3 reads CAWSRAGYQPQHF. CDR3 bases: TGTGCCTGGAGTAGGGCAGGGTATCAGCCCCAGCATTTT.

This clonotype is labeled medium-sized (0.01 to 0.1%). The V and J genes are TRBV5-5 and TRBJ2-1; TRBD2 agrees at 8 bases. The V gene end was trimmed by 0 bases and the J gene end by 4 bases; junction bases not matched to a gene: 6. This CDR3 comprises 16 residues. Germline V gene lookup returns CDR1 SGHKS and CDR2 YYEKEE (reference sequence). The CDR3 loop is CASSLAEAGEYNEQFF. The CDR3 DNA reads as TGTGCCAGCAGCTTGGCAGAAGCGGGGGAATACAATGAGCAGTTCTTC.

The rearrangement uses TRBV6-2 or TRBV6-3 and TRBJ1-1; tentative D call: TRBD1 (6 bases). The CDR3 is 13 residues long. V lost 6 bases and J lost 10, with 18 bases in between. Germline loops: CDR1 MNHEY, CDR2 SVGEGT. The CDR3 protein is CASSQAPRGGAFF. The CDR3 bases are TGTGCCAGCAGCCAGGCCCCTCGAGGGGGAGCTTTCTTT.